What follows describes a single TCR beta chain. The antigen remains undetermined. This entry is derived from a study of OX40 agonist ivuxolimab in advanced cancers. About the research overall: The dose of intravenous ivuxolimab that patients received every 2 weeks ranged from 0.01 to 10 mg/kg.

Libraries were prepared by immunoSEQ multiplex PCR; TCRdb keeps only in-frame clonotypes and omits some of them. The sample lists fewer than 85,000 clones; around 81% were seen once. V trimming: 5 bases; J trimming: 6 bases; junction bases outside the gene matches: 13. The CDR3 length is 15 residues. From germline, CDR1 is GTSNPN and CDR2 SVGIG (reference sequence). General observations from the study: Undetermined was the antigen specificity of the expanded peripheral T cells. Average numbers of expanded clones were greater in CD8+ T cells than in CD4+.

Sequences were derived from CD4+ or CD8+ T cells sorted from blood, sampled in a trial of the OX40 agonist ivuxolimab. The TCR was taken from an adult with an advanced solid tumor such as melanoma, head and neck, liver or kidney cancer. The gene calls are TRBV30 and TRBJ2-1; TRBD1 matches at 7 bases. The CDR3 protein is CAWGEAGTVANEQFF. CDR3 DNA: TGTGCCTGGGGTGAGGCCGGGACAGTAGCCAATGAGCAGTTCTTC.